The 15 T cell receptor beta chains below come from one sample, sequenced in a study of blood T cell repertoires in COVID-19. Here immunoSEQ multiplex PCR was the method, and the copy in TCRdb shows in-frame clones only, minus some. The table includes a few hundred thousand clones, approximately 86% detected once. The sequenced sample was PBMCs or T cells enriched from blood (not recorded which). Receptors originate from a woman in her twenties or thirties who had been exposed to COVID-19.

The rearrangement joins TRBV29-1 to TRBJ1-1; weak D call: TRBD1 (6 bases). Trimming stripped 2 bases from V and 6 bases from J, with 13 bases between. The CDR3 is 13 residues long. Germline V gene lookup returns CDR1 SQVTM and CDR2 ANQGSEA. The CDR3 spells CSVESRRGSEAFF. CDR3 in DNA: TGCAGCGTTGAAAGTCGCAGGGGTTCTGAAGCTTTCTTT.

This clone was detected only a few times. V usage is TRBV6-5 and J usage is TRBJ2-2, with D possibly matching TRBD1 (5 bases). The CDR3 is made up of 13 amino acids. The germline V gene has CDR1 MNHEY and CDR2 SVGAGI. V was trimmed by 6 bases and J by 6 bases, leaving 11 bases between them. Here the CDR3 DNA reads TGTGCCAGCAGACAGGAGACTTCCGGGGAGCTGTTTTTT. This encodes CASRQETSGELFF.

This CDR3 is CASSVAGQGGNSPLHF. The CDR3 DNA reads TGTGCCAGCAGCGTAGCTGGCCAGGGGGGAAATTCACCCCTCCACTTT. The V call is TRBV9, the J call TRBJ1-6, with 7 bases identical to TRBD1. Germline V gene data show CDR1 as SGDLS and CDR2 as YYNGEE. CDR3 length: 16 residues. With 0 bases clipped from V and 7 bases from J, the junction kept 7 bases outside the gene matches.

This clone turned up a few times. The chain uses TRBV3-1 (or the pseudogene TRBV3-2) and TRBJ1-2; TRBD1 agrees at 8 bases. Germline V gene lookup returns CDR1 LGHDT and CDR2 YNNKEL (reference sequence). The CDR3 runs 16 residues. V dropped 4 bases and J dropped 4; count of bases not matched to a gene: 11. The CDR3 bases are TGTGCCAGCAGCCCCTTGGCCGGGACAGGCGGCTATGGCTACACCTTC. Translating it yields CASSPLAGTGGYGYTF.

The genes are TRBV15 and TRBJ2-1; TRBD1 aligns across 8 bases. Germline CDR1 reads LNHNV; CDR2 reads YYDKDF (reference sequence). This CDR3 comprises 15 residues. J lost 9 bases, V lost 2 bases, and 9 bases had no gene match. The CDR3 loop reads CATSRPGQAKLEQFF. CDR3 sequence (DNA): TGTGCCACCAGCAGACCGGGACAGGCCAAGCTTGAGCAGTTCTTC.

This clone was seen only once. This chain joins TRBV29-1 and TRBJ1-1; the match to TRBD1 covers 7 bases. V shed 7 bases, J shed 1 base, and the junction held 9 bases outside the gene matches. The germline gives CDR1 SQVTM, CDR2 ANQGSEA. The CDR3 runs 14 residues. As DNA, the CDR3 is TGCAGCGACCGAGGTGGACAGGAGAACACTGAAGCTTTCTTT. Translation: CSDRGGQENTEAFF.

The V call is TRBV24-1, the J call TRBJ1-2, with D hard to call. The CDR3 totals 12 residues. V lost 6 bases and J lost 4, with 8 bases in between. Germline CDR1 and CDR2: KGHDR and SFDVKD. The CDR3 loop is CATSSEVYGYTF. Written as DNA, the CDR3 is TGTGCCACCAGTTCCGAGGTCTATGGCTACACCTTC.

The gene calls are TRBV18 and TRBJ1-2, with TRBD1 matching over 9 bases. Germline V gene sequence: CDR1 KGHSH, CDR2 LQKENI. Trimming cost V 6 bases and J 8 bases; bases outside gene matches: 10. CDR3 length: 14 residues. The CDR3 loop is CASSRRDRDDGYTF. In DNA form, the CDR3 reads TGTGCCAGCTCGCGCCGGGACAGGGATGACGGCTACACCTTC. The full variable domain, completed using reference TRBV18 and TRBJ1-2, is NAGVMQNPRHLVRRRGQEARLRCSPMKGHSHVYWYRQLPEEGLKFMVYLQKENIIDESGMPKERFSAEFPKEGPSILRIQQVVRGDSAAYFCASSRRDRDDGYTFGSGTRLTVV.

The genes are TRBV10-1 and TRBJ2-5, with a possible D match to TRBD1 (5 bases). CDR1 is WNHNN and CDR2 is SYGVQD in the germline V gene (reference sequence). V lost 4 bases to trimming and J lost 2 bases, with 20 bases between them. There are 17 residues in the CDR3. CDR3 sequence reads: CASSGDFPGNLQETQYF. The CDR3 DNA follows: TGCGCCAGCAGTGGAGATTTTCCAGGGAACCTACAAGAGACCCAGTACTTC.

This clone appeared a single time. The V gene is TRBV5-1, the J gene TRBJ1-3; TRBD1 matches at 7 bases. V trimming: 0 bases; J trimming: 4 bases; junction bases outside the gene matches: 4. The length of the CDR3 is 15 residues. CDR1 and CDR2 (germline): SGHRS, YFSETQ. The CDR3 bases are TGCGCCAGCAGCTTGGACAGGGGTATCGGAAACACCATATATTTT. This gives the protein CASSLDRGIGNTIYF. The whole variable domain, filled in from reference TRBV5-1 and TRBJ1-3, reads KAGVTQTPRYLIKTRGQQVTLSCSPISGHRSVSWYQQTPGQGLQFLFEYFSETQRNKGNFPGRFSGRQFSNSRSEMNVSTLELGDSALYLCASSLDRGIGNTIYFGEGSWLTVV.

As DNA, the CDR3 is TGCGCCAGCAGCTTCACTTTCTCTGGGGCCAACGTCCTGACTTTC. It codes for CASSFTFSGANVLTF. The chain links TRBV5-1 to TRBJ2-6; no reliable D call. CDR1 is SGHRS, CDR2 YFSETQ, per germline. V shed 2 bases and J shed 0 bases, with 6 bases lying between them. This CDR3 has 15 residues.

The chain combines TRBV12-5 with TRBJ2-2; possibly TRBD1 for D (6 bases). Looked up from germline, CDR1 is LGHNT and CDR2 is FRNRAP. Trimming left V 0 bases short and J 4 bases short, with 15 bases between. CDR3 length: 17 residues. The CDR3 DNA follows: TGTGCTAGTGGTTTGGTATGGTCGGACAGCTTCACCGGGGAGCTGTTTTTT. Its protein product is CASGLVWSDSFTGELFF.

The rearrangement joins TRBV19 to TRBJ1-2; TRBD1 aligns across 7 bases. The CDR3 runs 15 residues. Trimming at V came to 3 bases and at J to 4 bases, leaving 8 bases not matched to a gene. Germline CDR1 and CDR2: LNHDA and SQIVND (reference sequence). In DNA, the CDR3 is TGTGCCAGTAGTATCCGGACAGGAGCCTTCTATGGCTACACCTTC. It translates to CASSIRTGAFYGYTF.

The chain couples TRBV30 to TRBJ2-7, with D possibly matching TRBD1 (5 bases). The ends were cut back, 3 bases at V and 2 bases at J, with 14 bases in the middle. The germline CDR1 and CDR2 sequences are GTSNPN and SVGIG (reference sequence). The CDR3 covers 14 residues. The CDR3 DNA is TGTGCCTGGAGGCCAGGGATACCTCCCTACGAGCAGTACTTC. This gives the protein CAWRPGIPPYEQYF.

This clone was seen a handful of times. The chain uses TRBV19 and TRBJ1-6; D is unresolved. The V and J ends lost 3 bases and 0 bases respectively, with 6 bases between them. This CDR3 has 15 residues. Looked up from germline, CDR1 is LNHDA and CDR2 is SQIVND (reference sequence). The chain's CDR3 is CASSMLSSYNSPLHF. CDR3 coding DNA: TGTGCCAGTAGTATGCTGAGCTCCTATAATTCACCCCTCCACTTT.